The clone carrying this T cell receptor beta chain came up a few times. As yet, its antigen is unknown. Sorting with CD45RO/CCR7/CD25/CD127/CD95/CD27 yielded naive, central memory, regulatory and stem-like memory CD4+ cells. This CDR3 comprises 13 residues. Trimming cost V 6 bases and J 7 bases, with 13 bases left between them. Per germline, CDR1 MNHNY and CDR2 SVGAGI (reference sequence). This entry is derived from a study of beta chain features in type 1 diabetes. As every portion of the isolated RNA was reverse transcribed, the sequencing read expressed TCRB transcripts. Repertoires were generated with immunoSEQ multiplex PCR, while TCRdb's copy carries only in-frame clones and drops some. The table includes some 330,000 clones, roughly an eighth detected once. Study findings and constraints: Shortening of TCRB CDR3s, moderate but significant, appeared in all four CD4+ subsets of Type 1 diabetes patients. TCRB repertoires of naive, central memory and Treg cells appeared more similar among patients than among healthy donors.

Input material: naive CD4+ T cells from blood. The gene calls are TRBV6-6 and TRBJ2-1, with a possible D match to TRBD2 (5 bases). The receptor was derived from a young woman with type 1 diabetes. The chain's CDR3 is CASRKGEVNEQFF. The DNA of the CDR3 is TGTGCCAGCAGGAAGGGAGAGGTAAATGAGCAGTTCTTC.